The 18 T cell receptor beta chains reported below all come from one sample, sequenced in a study of Graves' ophthalmopathy and Graves' hyperthyroidism. For repertoire sequencing, the TCR beta CDR3 regions were amplified from RNA transcripts. First-round RT-PCR with HTBI primers preceded a second-round multiplex PCR. TCRdb reanalysed the multiplex PCR reads using MiXCR and keeps one entry per CDR3 protein. The table records about 740,000 distinct CDR3 sequences, 40% of them present only once. Sequences were obtained from peripheral blood. The receptors were sampled from an adult man with Graves' ophthalmopathy.

The chain joins TRBV25-1 to TRBJ1-3; the D gene is possibly TRBD1 (5 bases). Trimming took 8 bases from V and 4 from J, leaving 15 bases between them. The CDR3 extends over 14 amino acids. Germline V CDR1 and CDR2: MGHDK, SYGVNS. CDR3: CASLDAGFGNTIYF. CDR3 in DNA: TGTGCCAGCTTAGATGCAGGGTTCGGAAACACCATATATTTT.

CDR3 protein: CSVEKGTQYF. Written as DNA, the CDR3 is TGCAGCGTTGAAAAAGGGACCCAGTACTTC. The gene calls are TRBV29-1 and TRBJ2-5, with unresolved D. Trimming stripped 2 bases from V and 7 bases from J, with 5 bases between. This CDR3 is built from 10 residues. Germline lookup yields CDR1 SQVTM and CDR2 ANQGSEA.

V usage is TRBV9 and J usage is TRBJ1-1; D is uncertain. From germline, CDR1 is SGDLS and CDR2 YYNGEE. With 4 bases removed from V and 8 bases from J, the gap between germline ends came to 15 bases. The length of the CDR3 is 13 residues. The CDR3 protein is CASSTSPSGEAFF. The CDR3 DNA sequence: TGTGCCAGCAGCACCTCCCCTAGCGGGGAAGCTTTCTTT.

The V and J genes are TRBV2 and TRBJ2-5, with 13 nucleotides matching TRBD2. With V trimmed by 5 bases and J by 5 bases, 11 bases remained unmatched. The CDR3 has 17 amino acids. Looked up from germline, CDR1 is SNHLY and CDR2 is FYNNEI. As DNA, the CDR3 is TGTGCCAGCAGTTACTCAGGGACTAGCGGGGTCGGGGAGACCCAGTACTTC. It is translated as CASSYSGTSGVGETQYF. Full variable domain (outside the CDR3, taken from reference TRBV2 and TRBJ2-5): EPEVTQTPSHQVTQMGQEVILRCVPISNHLYFYWYRQILGQKVEFLVSFYNNEISEKSEIFDDQFSVERPDGSNFTLKIRSTKLEDSAMYFCASSYSGTSGVGETQYFGPGTRLLVL.

There are many counts of this clonotype. The chain combines TRBV5-5 with TRBJ1-3; D unresolved. Germline V gene lookup returns CDR1 SGHKS and CDR2 YYEKEE (reference sequence). The V end was cut by 7 bases, the J end by 0 bases, with 14 bases between. CDR3 length: 15 amino acids. CDR3 nucleotides: TGTGCCAGCTTTCGATCCGGAGACTCTGGAAACACCATATATTTT. It encodes CASFRSGDSGNTIYF.

This clonotype appeared a few times. The chain uses TRBV7-8 and TRBJ1-6; D is perhaps TRBD1 (5 bases). V lost 5 bases, J lost 6 bases, and 14 bases lay in between. CDR3 length: 15 residues. CDR1 is SGHVS and CDR2 is FQNEAQ in the germline V gene. As DNA, the CDR3 is TGTGCCAGCAGCCTCCGCGGGGGGGGTAATTCACCCCTCCACTTT. Protein: CASSLRGGGNSPLHF.

The chain joins TRBV9 to TRBJ1-5; D gene unclear. Germline V gene sequence: CDR1 SGDLS, CDR2 YYNGEE. This CDR3 contains 15 residues. The V and J ends lost 1 base and 1 base respectively, with 9 bases between them. CDR3 bases: TGTGCCAGCAGCGTAAGTGGGCAGAGCAATCAGCCCCAGCATTTT. It is translated as CASSVSGQSNQPQHF. The complete variable domain, with remaining parts taken from reference TRBV9 and TRBJ1-5, reads DSGVTQTPKHLITATGQRVTLRCSPRSGDLSVYWYQQSLDQGLQFLIQYYNGEERAKGNILERFSAQQFPDLHSELNLSSLELGDSALYFCASSVSGQSNQPQHFGDGTRLSIL.

This clonotype was seen repeatedly, ten times or more. The chain links TRBV15 to TRBJ1-4; tentative D call: TRBD1 (5 bases). The germline gives CDR1 LNHNV, CDR2 YYDKDF (reference sequence). The length of the CDR3 is 15 residues. Trimming left V 0 bases short and J 8 bases short, with 13 bases between. CDR3 amino acids: CATSRDRRDSEKLFF. The CDR3 coding sequence is TGTGCCACCAGCAGAGACCGCCGAGACAGCGAAAAACTGTTTTTT.

For this clonotype: Since a much larger clone is just one base distant, this may be a read error. The chain carries TRBV29-1 and TRBJ1-2; TRBD1 aligns across 10 bases. With V trimmed by 5 bases and J by 9 bases, 9 bases remained unmatched. The CDR3 extends over 13 amino acids. CDR1 is SQVTM, CDR2 ANQGSEA, per germline. CDR3 region: CSVTVGTGDCYTF. The CDR3 region has the DNA TGCAGCGTTACCGTTGGGACAGGGGATTGCTACACCTTC.

Ten or more counts support this clonotype. The rearrangement uses TRBV7-6 and TRBJ1-1; 8 positions agree with TRBD1. J was trimmed by 6 bases and V by 0 bases; bases with no gene match: 6. The CDR3 length is 15 residues. Germline assignment: CDR1 SGHVS and CDR2 FNYEAQ. CDR3 DNA sequence: TGTGCCAGCAGCTTAGCCACAGGGGGGTACGCTGAAGCTTTCTTT. Translation gives CASSLATGGYAEAFF. The full variable domain, completed using reference TRBV7-6 and TRBJ1-1, is GAGVSQSPRYKVTKRGQDVALRCDPISGHVSLYWYRQALGQGPEFLTYFNYEAQQDKSGLPNDRFSAERPEGSISTLTIQRTEQRDSAMYRCASSLATGGYAEAFFGQGTRLTVV.

This clonotype was observed a single time. The CDR3 loop reads CASSLDLGTGKETQYF. The CDR3 nucleotides read TGTGCCAGCAGCTTAGATTTAGGGACAGGGAAAGAGACCCAGTACTTC. V usage is TRBV7-7 and J usage is TRBJ2-5; 9 bases agree with TRBD1. This CDR3 region has 16 residues. The ends lost 1 base at V and 3 bases at J; junction bases unmatched: 6. Per germline, CDR1 SSHAT and CDR2 FNYEAQ (reference sequence). The entire variable domain, with the rest obtained from reference TRBV7-7 and TRBJ2-5, is as follows: GAGVSQSPRYKVTKRGQDVTLRCDPISSHATLYWYQQALGQGPEFLTYFNYEAQPDKSGLPSDRFSAERPEGSISTLTIQRTEQRDSAMYRCASSLDLGTGKETQYFGPGTRLLVL.

The chain couples TRBV15 to TRBJ1-2; D is perhaps TRBD1 (6 bases). The V gene's germline CDR1 is LNHNV and CDR2 YYDKDF (reference sequence). V was shortened by 1 base and J by 3 bases, with 15 bases between the two germline ends. This CDR3 contains 16 residues. The CDR3 reads CATSRGTAEMDYGYTF. The CDR3 DNA is TGTGCCACCAGCAGAGGGACAGCCGAAATGGACTATGGCTACACCTTC.

This clonotype was seen ten or more times. This chain connects TRBV2 to TRBJ1-1; TRBD1 matches at 10 bases. This CDR3 is built from 16 residues. The V segment lost 6 bases and the J segment 4 bases; nucleotides outside the gene matches: 11. Germline V gives CDR1 SNHLY, CDR2 FYNNEI. CDR3 loop: CASSHWDRGEGTEAFF. The CDR3 nucleotides read TGTGCCAGCAGCCACTGGGACAGGGGCGAGGGCACTGAAGCTTTCTTT. The variable domain in full, completed from reference TRBV2 and TRBJ1-1, reads EPEVTQTPSHQVTQMGQEVILRCVPISNHLYFYWYRQILGQKVEFLVSFYNNEISEKSEIFDDQFSVERPDGSNFTLKIRSTKLEDSAMYFCASSHWDRGEGTEAFFGQGTRLTVV.

This clonotype occurred many times. This chain uses TRBV10-3 with TRBJ2-6; no clear D gene. This CDR3 region has 13 residues. Trimming took off 10 bases at V and 0 bases at J, with 7 bases between the two ends. Germline V CDR1 and CDR2: ENHRY, SYGVKD. The CDR3 sequence: CASIPSGANVLTF. The CDR3 coding sequence is TGTGCCAGCATCCCCTCTGGGGCCAACGTCCTGACTTTC.

This clonotype showed up many times. The rearrangement joins TRBV7-9 to TRBJ1-2; 8 bases match TRBD1. In germline, CDR1 is SEHNR, CDR2 FQNEAQ (reference sequence). V shed 3 bases, J shed 4 bases, and the junction held 4 bases outside the gene matches. The CDR3 is 14 residues long. The CDR3 coding sequence is TGTGCCAGCAGCTTGCTGGACAGGGTCTATGGCTACACCTTC. Its translation: CASSLLDRVYGYTF.

The chain has TRBV11-2 and TRBJ2-5; the D gene is possibly TRBD2 (5 bases). CDR3 length: 15 residues. CDR1 and CDR2 (germline): SGHAT, FQNNGV. Trimming stripped 1 base from V and 0 bases from J, with 9 bases between. The CDR3 nucleotides are TGTGCCAGCAGCTTAGCGGGGTCGTACCAAGAGACCCAGTACTTC. Its protein product is CASSLAGSYQETQYF.

In this sample, this clonotype turned up once. The chain carries TRBV6-6 and TRBJ2-7; the D gene is possibly TRBD1 (6 bases). The ends were cut back, 4 bases at V and 1 base at J, with 11 bases in the middle. Germline CDR1 is MNHNY and CDR2 is SVGAGI (reference sequence). The CDR3 runs to 14 residues. The CDR3 protein is CASSFQGTSYEQYF. CDR3 in DNA: TGTGCCAGCAGTTTCCAGGGGACGTCCTACGAGCAGTACTTC.

The sample holds a few counts of this clonotype. The rearrangement joins TRBV5-1 to TRBJ2-7; D gene unclear. V lost 0 bases and J lost 6, with 16 bases in between. From germline, CDR1 is SGHRS and CDR2 YFSETQ. There are 15 residues in the CDR3. CDR3 loop: CASSLDSSRSGEQYF. The CDR3, as DNA: TGCGCCAGCAGCTTGGATTCGAGTAGATCTGGCGAGCAGTACTTC.